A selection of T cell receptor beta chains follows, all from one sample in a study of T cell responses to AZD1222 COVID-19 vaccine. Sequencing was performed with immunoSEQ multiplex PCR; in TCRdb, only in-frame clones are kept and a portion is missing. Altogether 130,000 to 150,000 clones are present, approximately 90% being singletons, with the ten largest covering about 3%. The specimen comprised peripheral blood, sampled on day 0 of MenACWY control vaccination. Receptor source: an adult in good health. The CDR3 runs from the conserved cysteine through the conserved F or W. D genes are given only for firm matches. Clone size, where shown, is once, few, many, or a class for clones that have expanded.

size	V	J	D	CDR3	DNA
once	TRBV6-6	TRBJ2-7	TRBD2	CASNRGLAGGFSYEQYF	TGTGCCAGCAATCGCGGACTAGCGGGGGGATTCTCCTACGAGCAGTACTTC
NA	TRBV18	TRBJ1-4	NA	CASSPNQPSNEKLFF	TGTGCCAGCTCACCAAACCAGCCATCTAATGAAAAACTGTTTTTT
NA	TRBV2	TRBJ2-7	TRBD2	CASSDGRADEQYF	TGTGCCAGCAGTGACGGGAGGGCCGACGAGCAGTACTTC
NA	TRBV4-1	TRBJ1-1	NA	CASSQEVPPEAFF	TGCGCCAGCAGCCAGGAAGTACCCCCTGAAGCTTTCTTT
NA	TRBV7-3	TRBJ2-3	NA	CASSPRAAGTQYF	TGTGCCAGCAGCCCCAGGGCGGCCGGTACGCAGTATTTT
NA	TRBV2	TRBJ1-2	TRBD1	CASSGQGYGYTF	TGTGCCAGCAGTGGACAGGGCTATGGCTACACCTTC
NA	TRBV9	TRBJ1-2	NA	CASSVMGETSYGYTF	TGTGCCAGCAGCGTAATGGGGGAGACTTCCTATGGCTACACCTTC
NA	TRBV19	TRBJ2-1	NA	CASSLRTTSAYNEQFF	TGTGCCAGTAGCCTAAGAACGACTAGTGCCTACAATGAGCAGTTCTTC
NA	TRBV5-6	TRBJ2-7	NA	CASSQGPLEQYF	TGTGCCAGCAGCCAGGGACCCCTCGAGCAGTACTTC
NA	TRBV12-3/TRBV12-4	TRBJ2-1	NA	CASSFRGAEQFF	TGTGCCAGCAGTTTTCGGGGCGCCGAGCAGTTCTTC
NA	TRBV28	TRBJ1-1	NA	CASLPERGQKSTEAFF	TGTGCCAGCTTACCCGAACGAGGGCAAAAAAGCACTGAAGCTTTCTTT
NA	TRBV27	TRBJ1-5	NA	CASSLGLGGNQPQHF	TGTGCCAGCAGTTTAGGTCTAGGGGGCAATCAGCCCCAGCATTTT
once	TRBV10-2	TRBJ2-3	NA	CASSADLRTDTQYF	TGCGCCAGCAGTGCGGATCTACGCACAGATACGCAGTATTTT
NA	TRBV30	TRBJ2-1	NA	CAWSILGGLAYNEQFF	TGTGCCTGGAGTATCCTGGGGGGGCTCGCCTACAATGAGCAGTTCTTC
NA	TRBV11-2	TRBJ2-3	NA	CASSFGAWDTQYF	TGTGCCAGCAGCTTCGGGGCATGGGATACGCAGTATTTT
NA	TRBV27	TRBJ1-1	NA	CASSAVPLGTEAFF	TGTGCCAGCAGTGCCGTCCCCTTGGGCACTGAAGCTTTCTTT
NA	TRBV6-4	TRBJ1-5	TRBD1	CASSEGQGLNQPQHF	TGTGCCAGCAGTGAGGGACAGGGGCTCAATCAGCCCCAGCATTTT
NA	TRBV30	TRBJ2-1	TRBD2	CAWIGGSGSLYNEQFF	TGTGCCTGGATAGGAGGTAGCGGGAGTTTGTACAATGAGCAGTTCTTC
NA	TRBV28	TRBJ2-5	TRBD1	CASSNRGSETQYF	TGTGCCAGCAGCAACAGGGGGTCAGAGACCCAGTACTTC
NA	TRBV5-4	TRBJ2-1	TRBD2	CASTGTSGYNEQFF	TGTGCCAGCACCGGGACTAGCGGCTACAATGAGCAGTTCTTC
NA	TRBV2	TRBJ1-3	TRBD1	CASRGTAGNTIYF	TGTGCCAGCAGGGGGACAGCCGGAAACACCATATATTTT
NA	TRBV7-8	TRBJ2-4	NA	CASSLAVLKNIQYF	TGTGCCAGCAGCCTAGCCGTTCTGAAAAACATTCAGTACTTC
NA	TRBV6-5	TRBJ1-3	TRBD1	CASRGTGGPGNTIYF	TGTGCCAGCAGGGGGACAGGGGGACCGGGAAACACCATATATTTT
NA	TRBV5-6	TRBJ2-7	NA	CASSPGGVKGSYEQYF	TGTGCCAGCAGTCCTGGGGGAGTAAAGGGCTCCTACGAGCAGTACTTC
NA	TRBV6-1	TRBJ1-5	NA	CASSEAPRGAWPQHF	TGTGCCAGCAGTGAAGCCCCGAGGGGGGCCTGGCCCCAGCATTTT
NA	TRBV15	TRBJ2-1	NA	CATSRRDVDRNEQFF	TGTGCCACCAGCCGACGGGACGTAGATAGGAATGAGCAGTTCTTC
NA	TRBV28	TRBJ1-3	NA	CASSGNTIYF	TGTGCCAGCAGCGGAAACACCATATATTTT
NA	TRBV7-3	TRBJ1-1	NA	CASSSTGSGARPLNTEAFF	TGTGCCAGCAGCTCCACCGGCTCAGGGGCTCGGCCTTTGAACACTGAAGCTTTCTTT